The 8 T cell receptor beta chains in this list originate from one sample, sequenced in a study of blood T cell repertoires in COVID-19 (dated by TCRdb to the early 2020s). The method was the immunoSEQ multiplex PCR assay. TCRdb provides this immuneACCESS table in a form limited to in-frame rearrangements. Some clones are lacking; in checked studies, under half of them reflect an unresolved V gene, and why the rest are absent is not known. Here the sample has 80,000 to 100,000 clones; 90% to 95% occur a single time. 1.8% of the sample comes from the top ten. Sequencing was performed on peripheral blood. Every receptor here comes from a human donor with active COVID-19. The donor label of this sample is uncertain.

This rearrangement joins TRBV3-1 (or the pseudogene TRBV3-2) to TRBJ1-1; no clear D. Trimming pared 0 bases from V and 5 bases from J, leaving 4 bases between. The CDR3 is 12 amino acids. Germline V lookup: CDR1 LGHDT, CDR2 YNNKEL (reference sequence). DNA of the CDR3: TGTGCCAGCAGCCAAGAGAGTACTGAAGCTTTCTTT. Residues: CASSQESTEAFF.

The gene calls are TRBV9 and TRBJ1-2, with TRBD1 matching 7 bases. Germline values: CDR1 SGDLS, CDR2 YYNGEE. The CDR3 is 17 residues long. V was clipped by 0 bases and J by 6 bases; unmatched bases: 14. As DNA, the CDR3 is TGTGCCAGCAGCGTAGTAGGGGGCGGGGTAGTGAAAGATGGCTACACCTTC. Residues: CASSVVGGGVVKDGYTF.

This chain uses TRBV9 with TRBJ1-2, with 10 bases identical to TRBD1. The CDR3 has 15 residues. V trimming: 4 bases; J trimming: 6 bases; junction bases outside the gene matches: 9. Germline CDR1 is SGDLS and CDR2 is YYNGEE. CDR3 residues: CASSSGPGTGDGYTF. The CDR3 DNA follows: TGTGCCAGCAGCTCCGGTCCCGGGACAGGGGATGGCTACACCTTC. The complete variable domain, with remaining parts taken from reference TRBV9 and TRBJ1-2, reads DSGVTQTPKHLITATGQRVTLRCSPRSGDLSVYWYQQSLDQGLQFLIQYYNGEERAKGNILERFSAQQFPDLHSELNLSSLELGDSALYFCASSSGPGTGDGYTFGSGTRLTVV.

The chain combines TRBV2 with TRBJ1-5; D gene unclear. Germline CDR1 and CDR2: SNHLY and FYNNEI. Between the trimmed V and J ends, which lost 6 bases and 10 bases, there was a span of 13 bases. The CDR3 runs 12 residues. The CDR3, as DNA: TGTGCCAGCAGCCCGGGGATTAGTCCCCAGCATTTT. Residues: CASSPGISPQHF.

The V and J genes are TRBV2 and TRBJ1-2; D possibly corresponds to TRBD1 (6 bases). Between the trimmed V and J ends, which lost 4 bases and 4 bases, there was a span of 19 bases. In germline, CDR1 is SNHLY, CDR2 FYNNEI. The CDR3 has 16 residues. The CDR3 DNA sequence: TGTGCCAGCAGTGGCCGAGAAACAACAGGGACCTATGGCTACACCTTC. This gives the protein CASSGRETTGTYGYTF.

This chain links TRBV28 with TRBJ1-5, with 7 positions matching TRBD1. Trimming cost V 7 bases and J 4 bases; bases outside gene matches: 7. The CDR3 sequence is 14 residues long. Germline CDR1 and CDR2: MDHEN and SYDVKM. The DNA for the CDR3 is TGTGCCAGCACATACAGGGGTGGGAATCAGCCCCAGCATTTT. Amino acid sequence: CASTYRGGNQPQHF. The full variable domain, in which reference TRBV28 and TRBJ1-5 provide the parts outside the CDR3, is DVKVTQSSRYLVKRTGEKVFLECVQDMDHENMFWYRQDPGLGLRLIYFSYDVKMKEKGDIPEGYSVSREKKERFSLILESASTNQTSMYLCASTYRGGNQPQHFGDGTRLSIL.

This clone has a single count. The J gene is TRBJ2-5, the V gene TRBV7-9, with a weak D call TRBD2 (5 bases). Germline V gene sequence: CDR1 SEHNR, CDR2 FQNEAQ (reference sequence). The CDR3 sequence is 10 residues long. V dropped 11 bases and J dropped 5 bases, with 9 bases sitting between them. CDR3 loop: CAGGWETQYF. CDR3 nucleotide sequence: TGTGCCGGCGGGTGGGAGACCCAGTACTTC.

The chain recombines TRBV18 with TRBJ1-1; possible D gene TRBD1, 6 bases. The CDR3 is 14 amino acids. Trimming removed 4 bases from V and 3 bases from J, with 12 bases in between. Germline CDR1 reads KGHSH; CDR2 reads LQKENI. CDR3 protein: CASSLGGGDTEAFF. As DNA, the CDR3 is TGTGCCAGCTCACTAGGAGGGGGGGACACTGAAGCTTTCTTT.